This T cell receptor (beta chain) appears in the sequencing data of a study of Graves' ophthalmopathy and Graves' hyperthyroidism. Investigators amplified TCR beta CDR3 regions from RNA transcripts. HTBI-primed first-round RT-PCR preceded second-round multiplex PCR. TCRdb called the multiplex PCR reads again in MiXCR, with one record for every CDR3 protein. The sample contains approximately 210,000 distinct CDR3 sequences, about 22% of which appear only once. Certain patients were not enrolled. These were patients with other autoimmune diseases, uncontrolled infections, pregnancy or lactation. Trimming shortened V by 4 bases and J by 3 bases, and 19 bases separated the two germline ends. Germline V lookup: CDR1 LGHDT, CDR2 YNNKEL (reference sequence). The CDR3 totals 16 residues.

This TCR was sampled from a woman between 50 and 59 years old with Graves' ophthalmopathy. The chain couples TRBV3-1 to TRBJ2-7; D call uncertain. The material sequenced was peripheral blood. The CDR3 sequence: CASSPDFEQESYEQYF. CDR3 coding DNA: TGTGCCAGCAGCCCAGACTTCGAGCAAGAGAGCTACGAGCAGTACTTC.